A single sample is the source of the 3 T cell receptor beta chains below, sequenced in a study of cytomegalovirus exposure and HLA in healthy donors. Measured with immunoSEQ multiplex PCR; TCRdb has only the in-frame clones, and not every one. The repertoire holds more than 300,000 clones, with roughly 89% as singletons. Sequencing input: PBMCs. The source of these receptors is a woman aged 18-29 years in good health and CMV-seronegative.

The chain joins TRBV15 to TRBJ2-7, with 8 bases aligning to TRBD2. The germline CDR1 and CDR2 sequences are LNHNV and YYDKDF (reference sequence). V shed 5 bases and J 7 bases; nucleotides not matched to a gene: 13. The CDR3 spans 15 residues. The chain's CDR3 is CATSDTRTSSLEQYF. The CDR3 nucleotides are TGTGCCACCAGCGATACCCGGACTAGCAGCCTAGAGCAGTACTTC.

This clone appeared a few times. The chain joins TRBV5-1 to TRBJ2-1; D may be TRBD2 (6 bases). There are 14 residues in the CDR3. Germline values: CDR1 SGHRS, CDR2 YFSETQ. V was cut by 4 bases and J by 6 bases, with 14 bases left in between. Here the CDR3 reads CASSPDATSNEQFF. The CDR3 DNA follows: TGCGCCAGCAGCCCGGATGCGACTAGCAATGAGCAGTTCTTC.

This clone was seen a handful of times. The sample holds other DNA sequences that translate to the same CDR3. This chain joins TRBV30 and TRBJ1-2; D gene uncertain. The CDR3 has 12 amino acids. The V gene's germline CDR1 is GTSNPN and CDR2 SVGIG (reference sequence). Trimming shortened V by 5 bases and J by 4 bases, and 11 bases separated the two germline ends. Here the CDR3 reads CAWSPGGYGYTF. The CDR3 DNA is TGTGCCTGGTCTCCCGGTGGCTATGGCTACACCTTC.